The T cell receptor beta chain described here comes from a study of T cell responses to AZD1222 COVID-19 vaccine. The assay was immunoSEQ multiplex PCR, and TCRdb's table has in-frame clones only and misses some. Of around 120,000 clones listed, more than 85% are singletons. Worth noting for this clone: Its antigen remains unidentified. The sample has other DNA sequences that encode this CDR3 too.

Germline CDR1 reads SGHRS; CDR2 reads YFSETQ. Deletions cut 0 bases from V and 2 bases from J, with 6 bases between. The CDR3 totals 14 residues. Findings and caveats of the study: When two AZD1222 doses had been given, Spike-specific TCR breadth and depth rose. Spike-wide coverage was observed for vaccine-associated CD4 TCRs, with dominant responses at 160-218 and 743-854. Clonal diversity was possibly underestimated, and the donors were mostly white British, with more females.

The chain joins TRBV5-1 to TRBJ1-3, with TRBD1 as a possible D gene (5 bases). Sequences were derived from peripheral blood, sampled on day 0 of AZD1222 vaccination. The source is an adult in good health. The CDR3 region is CASSLGGAGNTIYF. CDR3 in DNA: TGCGCCAGCAGCTTGGGAGGGGCTGGAAACACCATATATTTT.